The rows below give T cell receptor beta chains drawn from one sample of a study of blood T cell repertoires in COVID-19. Clones were read by immunoSEQ multiplex PCR, and TCRdb kept only the in-frame ones, dropping some. The sample shows 260,000 or so clones, roughly 85% of them seen only once. Sequenced sample: PBMCs or T cells enriched from blood (not recorded which). The receptors were gathered from a woman between 45 and 65 years old who had recovered from COVID-19. The CDR3 runs from the conserved cysteine through the conserved F or W. A D gene is named only where the DNA matches it firmly. Size is omitted from some rows. Given values are once, few, many or a class for expanded clones.

>TRBJ1-3|NA|TRBV6-5|NA
TGTGCCAGCGGGCAGGTCACTGGAAACACCATATATTTT
CASGQVTGNTIYF
>TRBJ1-1|NA|TRBV19|TRBD1
TGTGCCAGTAGTCCACGTCCAGACAGGGACCAAGCTTTCTTT
CASSPRPDRDQAFF
>TRBJ2-3|NA|TRBV19|NA
TGTGCCAGTAGTATAAGGGGGGGAGGATCAGATACGCAGTATTTT
CASSIRGGGSDTQYF
>TRBJ1-6|NA|TRBV6-5|NA
TGTGCCAGCAGTTACAGCGATCCAAACTCAAATTCACCCCTCCACTTT
CASSYSDPNSNSPLHF
>TRBJ1-1|NA|TRBV5-1|TRBD1
TGCGCCAGCAGCTTAATTTCCGGGACAGGGTCCAGGAACACTGAAGCTTTCTTT
CASSLISGTGSRNTEAFF
>TRBJ1-3|NA|TRBV5-1|NA
TGCGCCAGCAGCCCCCAAACAGGGTCCCCACTCTCTGGAAACACCATATATTTT
CASSPQTGSPLSGNTIYF
>TRBJ1-2|NA|TRBV30|NA
TGTGCCTGGGGGCCGAACACCTTCTATGGCTACACCTTC
CAWGPNTFYGYTF
>TRBJ1-5|NA|TRBV4-3|NA
TGCGCCAGCAGCCAAGGTTATGATCAGCCCCAGCATTTT
CASSQGYDQPQHF
>TRBJ1-2|NA|TRBV11-2|TRBD1
TGTGCCAGCAGCGGCACGCCCGGGACAGATCCTAACTATGGCTACACCTTC
CASSGTPGTDPNYGYTF
>TRBJ1-2|NA|TRBV6-5|NA
TGTGCCAGCAGTCAAACAGGGAACATCAACTATGGCTACACCTTC
CASSQTGNINYGYTF
>TRBJ2-5|NA|TRBV5-8|NA
TGTGCCAGCATCCATTCGGGGGTCGGAAAGACCCAGTACTTC
CASIHSGVGKTQYF
>TRBJ2-7|few|TRBV5-1|NA
TGCGCCAGCAGCCGGGCCGGGGATCTCTACGAGCAGTACTTC
CASSRAGDLYEQYF
>TRBJ2-3|NA|TRBV30|NA
TGTGCAACTCATCGGGGTCCTAGCACAGATACGCAGTATTTT
CATHRGPSTDTQYF
>TRBJ2-7|once|TRBV9|NA
TGTGCCAGCAGCGTAACGGGGGACAGCCTATACGAGCAGTACTTC
CASSVTGDSLYEQYF
>TRBJ2-3|NA|TRBV11-2|TRBD2
TGTGCCAGCAGCTTGAGCGGGGGGGTCGTAGATACGCAGTATTTT
CASSLSGGVVDTQYF
>TRBJ1-1|once|TRBV19|TRBD1
TGTGCCAGTAGTGTTAACGGACAGGTCACTGAAGCTTTCTTT
CASSVNGQVTEAFF
>TRBJ2-3|few|TRBV5-1|TRBD2
TGCGCCAGCAGCTCAGAACCGGGACTAGCGGGAACGGATACGCAGTATTTT
CASSSEPGLAGTDTQYF
>TRBJ2-7|NA|TRBV5-1|TRBD2
TGCGCCAGCAGCTCCTCGACTAGCGGGGCCCCCTACGAGCAGTACTTC
CASSSSTSGAPYEQYF
>TRBJ2-3|NA|TRBV19|NA
TGTGCCAGTCGACAGACATCTAGCACAGATACGCAGTATTTT
CASRQTSSTDTQYF
>TRBJ1-1|NA|TRBV5-1|NA
TGCGCCAGCAGCTTAGGGGCGACGGCGCCGAGGCCTTTCTTT
CASSLGATAPRPFF
>TRBJ1-5|NA|TRBV6-5|TRBD1
TGTGCCAGCAGCGCAGACAGGGGAAGATGGCAGCCCCAGCATTTT
CASSADRGRWQPQHF
>TRBJ2-6|NA|TRBV4-3|NA
TGCGCCAGCAGCCAAACTCACAGTTCTGGGGCCAACGTCCTGACTTTC
CASSQTHSSGANVLTF
>TRBJ1-1|NA|TRBV7-2|NA
TGTGCCAGCAGCTTCTTCGAGGTTGCTTTCTTT
CASSFFEVAFF
>TRBJ2-1|once|TRBV4-2|TRBD1
TGTGCCAGCAGCCGGAGCCAGTCCGGGACAGGGGTCTACAATGAGCAGTTCTTC
CASSRSQSGTGVYNEQFF
>TRBJ1-5|few|TRBV19|NA
TGTGCCAGTAGTAGACAGAATAGCAATCAGCCCCAGCATTTT
CASSRQNSNQPQHF
>TRBJ2-5|NA|TRBV18|NA
TGTGCCAGCTCACTGGACAGTGTAGGAGAGACCCAGTACTTC
CASSLDSVGETQYF
>TRBJ2-2|NA|TRBV2|NA
TGTGCCAGCAGTACCGGGTTTTTGAACACCGGGGAGCTGTTTTTT
CASSTGFLNTGELFF
>TRBJ2-5|NA|TRBV2|NA
TGTGCCAGCAGTGCCCCGAGTCGAGAGACCCAGTACTTC
CASSAPSRETQYF
>TRBJ1-3|NA|TRBV18|NA
TGTGCCAGCTCACCCCCGACGGGGTACTCCGGAAACACCATATATTTT
CASSPPTGYSGNTIYF
>TRBJ2-7|NA|TRBV28|TRBD1
TGTGCCAGCAACCCTTTACAGGGGTCCCCCTACGAGCAGTACTTC
CASNPLQGSPYEQYF
>TRBJ1-6|NA|TRBV9|NA
TGTGCCAGCAGCGCAACGCCCGCGGGTCCGATAGGCTCACCCCTCCACTTT
CASSATPAGPIGSPLHF
>TRBJ2-1|NA|TRBV29-1|NA
TGCAGCGTTGCTCCGCGGGGTGGTCATGAGCAGTTCTTC
CSVAPRGGHEQFF
>TRBJ1-2|NA|TRBV12-3/TRBV12-4|TRBD1
TGTGCCAGTCAGGGGGGCGCGAACTATGGCTACACCTTC
CASQGGANYGYTF